The clone carrying this T cell receptor beta chain was recorded at least ten times. Its antigen remains unidentified. This sample is part of a study of response to subunit inactivated influenza vaccine. Whole-study findings and limits: The authors suggested that few new T cells are recruited per seasonal influenza vaccination.

Germline CDR1 SGHDN, CDR2 FVKESK. With V trimmed by 1 base and J by 6 bases, 6 bases remained unmatched. This CDR3 is built from 15 residues. MiXCR, run by TCRdb on the RT-PCR reads, gives a single entry per CDR3 protein. The sample holds more than 150,000 distinct CDR3 sequences, around 11% seen once. The J gene is TRBJ2-3, the V gene TRBV14, with 8 bases identical to TRBD2. Sample: CD8+ T cells sorted from PBMCs, taken roughly 24 months after vaccination. This receptor was obtained from a man aged 50-75 years who received an inactivated influenza vaccine. CDR3 in amino acids: CASSQGTGGPDTQYF. Written as DNA, the CDR3 is TGTGCCAGCAGCCAAGGAACGGGAGGGCCTGATACGCAGTATTTT.